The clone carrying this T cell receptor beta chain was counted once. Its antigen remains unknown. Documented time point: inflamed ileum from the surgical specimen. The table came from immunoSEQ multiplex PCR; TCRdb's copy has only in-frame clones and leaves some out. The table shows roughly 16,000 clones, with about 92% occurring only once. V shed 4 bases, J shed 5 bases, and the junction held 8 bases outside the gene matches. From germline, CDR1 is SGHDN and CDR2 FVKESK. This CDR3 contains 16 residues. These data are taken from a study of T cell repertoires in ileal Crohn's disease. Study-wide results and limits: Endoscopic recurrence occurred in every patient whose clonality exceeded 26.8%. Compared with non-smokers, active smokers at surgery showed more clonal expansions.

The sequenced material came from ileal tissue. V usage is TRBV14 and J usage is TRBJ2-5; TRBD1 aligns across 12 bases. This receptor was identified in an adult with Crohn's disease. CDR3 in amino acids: CASSRDRGQWWETQYF. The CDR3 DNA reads TGTGCCAGCAGCCGGGACAGGGGGCAATGGTGGGAGACCCAGTACTTC.